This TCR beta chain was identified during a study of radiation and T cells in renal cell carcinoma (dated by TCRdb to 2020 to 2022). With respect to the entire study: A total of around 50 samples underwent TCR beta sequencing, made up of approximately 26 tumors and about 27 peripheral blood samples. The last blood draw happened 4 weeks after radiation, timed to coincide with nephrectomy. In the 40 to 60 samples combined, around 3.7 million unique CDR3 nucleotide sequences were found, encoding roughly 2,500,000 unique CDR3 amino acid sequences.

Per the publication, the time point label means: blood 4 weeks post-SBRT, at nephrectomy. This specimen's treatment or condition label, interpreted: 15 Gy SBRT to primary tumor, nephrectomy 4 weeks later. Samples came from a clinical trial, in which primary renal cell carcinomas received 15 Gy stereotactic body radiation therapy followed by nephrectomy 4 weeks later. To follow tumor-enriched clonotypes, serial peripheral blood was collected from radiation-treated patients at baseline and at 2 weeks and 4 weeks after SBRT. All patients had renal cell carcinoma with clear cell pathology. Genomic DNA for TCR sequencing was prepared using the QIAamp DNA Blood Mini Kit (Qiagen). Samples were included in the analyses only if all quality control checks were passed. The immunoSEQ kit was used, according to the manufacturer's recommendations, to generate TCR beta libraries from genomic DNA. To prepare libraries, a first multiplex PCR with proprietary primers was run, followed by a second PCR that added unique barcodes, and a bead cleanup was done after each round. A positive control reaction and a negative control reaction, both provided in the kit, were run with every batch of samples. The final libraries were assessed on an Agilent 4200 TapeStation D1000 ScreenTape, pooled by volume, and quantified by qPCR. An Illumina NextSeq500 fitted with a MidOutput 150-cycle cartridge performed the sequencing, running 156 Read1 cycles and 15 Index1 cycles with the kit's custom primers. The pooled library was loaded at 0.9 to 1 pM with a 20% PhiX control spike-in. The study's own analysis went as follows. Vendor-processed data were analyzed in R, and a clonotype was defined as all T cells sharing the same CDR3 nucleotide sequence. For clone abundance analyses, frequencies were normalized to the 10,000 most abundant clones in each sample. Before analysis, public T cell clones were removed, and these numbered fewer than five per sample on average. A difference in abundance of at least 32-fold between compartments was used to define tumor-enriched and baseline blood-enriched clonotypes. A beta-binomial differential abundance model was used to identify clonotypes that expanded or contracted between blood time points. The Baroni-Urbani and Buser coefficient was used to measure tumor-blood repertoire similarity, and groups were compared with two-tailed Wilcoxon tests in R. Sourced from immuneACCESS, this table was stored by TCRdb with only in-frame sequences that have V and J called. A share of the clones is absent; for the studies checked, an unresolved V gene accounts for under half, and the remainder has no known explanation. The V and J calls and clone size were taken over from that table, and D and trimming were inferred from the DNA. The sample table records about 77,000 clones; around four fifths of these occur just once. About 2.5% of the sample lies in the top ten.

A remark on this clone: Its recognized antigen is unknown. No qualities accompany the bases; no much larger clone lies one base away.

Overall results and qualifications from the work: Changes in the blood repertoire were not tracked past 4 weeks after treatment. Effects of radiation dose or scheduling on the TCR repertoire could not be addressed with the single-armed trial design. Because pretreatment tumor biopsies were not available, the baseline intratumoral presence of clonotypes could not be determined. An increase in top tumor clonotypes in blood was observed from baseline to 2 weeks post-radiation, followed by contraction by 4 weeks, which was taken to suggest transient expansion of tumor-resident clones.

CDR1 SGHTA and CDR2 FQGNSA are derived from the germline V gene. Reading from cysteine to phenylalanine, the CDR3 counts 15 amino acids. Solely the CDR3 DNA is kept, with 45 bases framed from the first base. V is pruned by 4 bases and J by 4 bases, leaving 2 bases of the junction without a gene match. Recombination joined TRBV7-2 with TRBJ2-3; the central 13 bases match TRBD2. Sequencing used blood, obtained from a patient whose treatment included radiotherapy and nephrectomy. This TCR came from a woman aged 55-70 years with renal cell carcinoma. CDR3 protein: CASSSLAGGPDTQYF. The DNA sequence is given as TGTGCCAGCAGCTCACTAGCGGGAGGGCCAGATACGCAGTATTTT.